Shown below are 11 T cell receptor beta chains from a single sample sequenced in a study of shared clonotypes between healthy human individuals (dated by TCRdb to the early 2020s). CD8 naive samples were obtained by positive selection for CCR7 among CD45RO-negative cells, yielding a CD45RA+CCR7+ population from which TemRA cells were excluded. Library method: the immunoSEQ multiplex PCR assay. TCRdb stores this immuneACCESS table with in-frame sequences only. Part of the clones is absent; in the studies checked, under half of the shortfall reflects unresolved V genes, and no reason is known for the rest. The sample data list about 2.1 million clones, and just over 90% of these were observed just once. The ten largest clones capture more than 1.5% of the sample. Sequencing was done on a sample of naive CD8+ T cells from PBMCs. The cell subset or site label, as the study defines it: CD45RA+CCR7+. These TCRs come from a man between 18 and 29 years old in good health. Some clones in this sample may be carry-over from other donors' samples.

This rearrangement joins TRBV11-2 to TRBJ1-1, with 11 bases fitting TRBD1. V trimming: 2 bases; J trimming: 5 bases; junction bases outside the gene matches: 7. This CDR3 contains 16 residues. The germline gives CDR1 SGHAT, CDR2 FQNNGV. The CDR3 is CASSLFRDRGRTEAFF. Written as DNA, the CDR3 is TGTGCCAGCAGCTTATTTAGGGACAGGGGGAGGACTGAAGCTTTCTTT.

This chain joins TRBV19 and TRBJ1-4; TRBD1 might be the D (5 bases). CDR3 length: 15 residues. V lost 1 base, J lost 8 bases, and 14 bases lay in between. CDR1 and CDR2 from the germline V gene are LNHDA and SQIVND (reference sequence). The CDR3 DNA reads TGTGCCAGTAGTATAGTACAGGTTAATGGAGAAAAACTGTTTTTT. It encodes CASSIVQVNGEKLFF.

The chain is built from TRBV27 and TRBJ2-5; tentatively, D is TRBD1 or TRBD2 (5 bases each). CDR1 and CDR2 (germline): MNHEY, SMNVEV (reference sequence). The V end was cut by 6 bases, the J end by 0 bases, with 17 bases between. CDR3 size: 16 residues. This chain's CDR3 is CASRGIGTEYQETQYF. The CDR3 bases are TGTGCCAGCAGGGGAATCGGGACCGAGTACCAAGAGACCCAGTACTTC.

The chain carries TRBV29-1 and TRBJ2-1; 11 bases map to TRBD2. CDR3 length: 17 amino acids. With 7 bases clipped from V and 8 bases from J, the junction kept 19 bases outside the gene matches. Per germline, CDR1 SQVTM and CDR2 ANQGSEA. CDR3 in amino acids: CSADHLTSGRGKYEQFF. The CDR3 DNA follows: TGCAGCGCCGACCACCTTACTAGCGGGAGAGGAAAGTATGAGCAGTTCTTC.

V and J are TRBV2 and TRBJ2-2, with D tentatively TRBD1 (5 bases). The germline V gene encodes CDR1 SNHLY and CDR2 FYNNEI. The CDR3 spans 13 residues. DNA of the CDR3: TGTGCGCACCCGCAGGGCGACACCGGGGAGCTGTTTTTT. Its protein product is CAHPQGDTGELFF.

The V gene is TRBV2, the J gene TRBJ2-1, with D perhaps being TRBD1 or TRBD2 (5 bases each). The V gene's germline CDR1 is SNHLY and CDR2 FYNNEI. V was clipped by 2 bases and J by 5 bases, with 16 bases between them. The CDR3 extends over 16 amino acids. This CDR3 reads CASSEWTGPPNNEQFF. DNA for the CDR3: TGTGCCAGCAGTGAATGGACGGGGCCACCAAACAATGAGCAGTTCTTC. The whole variable domain, remainder taken from reference TRBV2 and TRBJ2-1, is EPEVTQTPSHQVTQMGQEVILRCVPISNHLYFYWYRQILGQKVEFLVSFYNNEISEKSEIFDDQFSVERPDGSNFTLKIRSTKLEDSAMYFCASSEWTGPPNNEQFFGPGTRLTVL.

Only one count was recorded for this clone. The chain carries TRBV30 and TRBJ1-1, with D tentatively TRBD1 (6 bases). Germline loops: CDR1 GTSNPN, CDR2 SVGIG (reference sequence). The CDR3 is 16 amino acids. Trimming took off 1 base at V and 3 bases at J, with 18 bases between the two ends. The CDR3 protein is CAWSDRAIYVDTEAFF. The CDR3 nucleotides are TGTGCCTGGAGTGACAGGGCGATTTATGTAGACACTGAAGCTTTCTTT.

The chain carries TRBV9 and TRBJ2-3, with D possibly being TRBD1 or TRBD2 (5 bases each). Trimming cost V 4 bases and J 6 bases, with 18 bases left between them. Germline lookup yields CDR1 SGDLS and CDR2 YYNGEE. The CDR3 length is 15 residues. As DNA, the CDR3 is TGTGCCAGCAGCCCACCAGGGCGGACGGGGGATACGCAGTATTTT. Translating gives CASSPPGRTGDTQYF.

The genes are TRBV5-1 and TRBJ2-3, with 10 bases identical to TRBD1. This CDR3 has 15 residues. Germline assignment: CDR1 SGHRS and CDR2 YFSETQ. Unmatched junction bases numbered 3, after V lost 1 base and J lost 4 bases. CDR3 region: CASSLRDRGADTQYF. The CDR3, as DNA: TGCGCCAGCAGCTTGAGGGACAGGGGAGCAGATACGCAGTATTTT.

V usage is TRBV7-2 and J usage is TRBJ1-1; 8 nucleotides align to TRBD1. This CDR3 is built from 13 residues. Germline CDR1 reads SGHTA; CDR2 reads FQGNSA. The V and J ends lost 5 bases and 6 bases, in that order; junction bases with no gene match: 5. CDR3 DNA sequence: TGTGCCAGCAGCCAGGACAGGGTCCCTGAAGCTTTCTTT. Amino acids: CASSQDRVPEAFF.

The J gene is TRBJ2-7, the V gene TRBV5-6, with 8 bases matching TRBD1. The CDR3 length is 14 residues. Germline CDR1 reads SGHDT; CDR2 reads YYEEEE. Unmatched junction bases numbered 7, after V lost 2 bases and J lost 6 bases. The CDR3 DNA reads as TGTGCCAGCAGCTTTCGTGAGACAGGGGCCGAGCAGTACTTC. Its protein is CASSFRETGAEQYF.